The 28 T cell receptor beta chains presented below share a single source sample, sequenced in a study of Graves' ophthalmopathy and Graves' hyperthyroidism listed by TCRdb under 2018. These reads were obtained on an Illumina HiSeq 2000. TCR beta CDR3 regions were amplified from RNA transcripts for repertoire sequencing. A first-round RT-PCR used HTBI primers with the Qiagen OneStep RT-PCR kit, followed by a second-round multiplex PCR, size selection and purification. In TCRdb, the public reads were trimmed at Q25 with fastp and aligned with MiXCR, with productive beta chains retained. Here each entry gathers all rows of one CDR3 protein and keeps the most common genes and DNA. This sample has 150,000 to 200,000 distinct CDR3 sequences in its table, and around 40% of those were observed once. 8% to 9.5% of the sample belongs to the ten largest clones. Sequenced: peripheral blood. The receptors stem from a man in his thirties or forties with Graves' ophthalmopathy. Donor details come from another sample of the same person, matched by shared clones.

This clonotype was counted at least ten times. This chain connects TRBV15 to TRBJ2-5, with TRBD2 as a possible D gene (5 bases). The germline V gene has CDR1 LNHNV and CDR2 YYDKDF (reference sequence). The CDR3 is made up of 15 amino acids. V shed 0 bases and J shed 5 bases, with 13 bases lying between them. The CDR3 is CATSRDQAGEETQYF. The CDR3 region has the DNA TGTGCCACCAGCAGAGATCAGGCCGGGGAGGAGACCCAGTACTTC.

This clonotype was seen repeatedly, ten times or more. The chain couples TRBV4-1 to TRBJ1-6; D is unresolved. Trimming stripped 0 bases from V and 10 bases from J, with 16 bases between. The CDR3 is 16 amino acids. Germline values: CDR1 MGHRA, CDR2 YSYEKL. In nucleotides, the CDR3 is TGCGCCAGCAGCCAAGATCTCAGGATTTTGGGCTCACCCCTCCACTTT. Encoded protein: CASSQDLRILGSPLHF.

Many counts were recorded for this clonotype. This rearrangement joins TRBV27 to TRBJ1-6; a possible D gene is TRBD1 (6 bases). Per the germline V gene, CDR1 is MNHEY and CDR2 is SMNVEV (reference sequence). Deletions cut 5 bases from V and 8 bases from J, with 19 bases between. The CDR3 extends over 16 amino acids. The DNA of the CDR3 is TGTGCCAGCAGTCTAAGGTCGACAGGTCACGATTCACCCCTCCACTTT. Its translation is CASSLRSTGHDSPLHF.

Note on this clonotype: One junction end does not reproduce the germline sequence, and a read error may be involved. In DNA, the CDR3 is TGTGCCAGGAACGAGTGGAGACGGCCGAACCCCGGGGAGCTGTTTTTT. This encodes CARNEWRRPNPGELFF. The chain is built from TRBV14 and TRBJ2-2; D ambiguous. Germline V gene lookup returns CDR1 SGHDN and CDR2 FVKESK. CDR3 length: 16 residues.

This clonotype was detected ten times or more. V is TRBV30 and J is TRBJ2-7; 11 positions agree with TRBD1. V was pared by 2 bases and J by 3 bases, with 3 bases of the junction left unmatched. Per germline, CDR1 GTSNPN and CDR2 SVGIG (reference sequence). The CDR3 spans 14 residues. CDR3 nucleotide sequence: TGTGCCTGGAGTCCCGGGACAGGGGGCTACGAGCAGTACTTC. Translating it yields CAWSPGTGGYEQYF.

This clonotype was seen many times. The V call is TRBV29-1, the J call TRBJ2-7; no reliable D call. Germline V gene lookup returns CDR1 SQVTM and CDR2 ANQGSEA. This CDR3 contains 13 residues. Trimming took 6 bases from V and 6 from J, leaving 18 bases between them. CDR3 bases: TGCAGCGTCCGTTTAGGCCCCGTCCCCGAGCAGTACTTC. This encodes CSVRLGPVPEQYF.

This clonotype was detected ten times or more. V is TRBV11-3 and J is TRBJ1-1, with unresolved D. This CDR3 comprises 13 residues. CDR1 and CDR2 from the germline V gene are SGHNT and YENEEA. The germline V and J ends were trimmed by 5 bases and 4 bases, with 11 bases remaining between them. The CDR3 here is CASSKEGITEAFF. CDR3 sequence (DNA): TGTGCCAGCAGCAAGGAGGGAATCACTGAAGCTTTCTTT.

The table lists this clonotype with many counts. The gene calls are TRBV5-1 and TRBJ1-1; a possible D gene is TRBD1 (5 bases). CDR1 SGHRS and CDR2 YFSETQ come from the germline V gene. The CDR3 spans 14 residues. Trimming stripped 4 bases from V and 1 base from J, with 11 bases between. The CDR3 DNA reads as TGCGCCAGCAGCGAGGGACCGCAGAACACTGAAGCTTTCTTT. Translation: CASSEGPQNTEAFF.

In its sample, this clonotype was seen many times. This rearrangement joins TRBV10-3 to TRBJ2-2; D call uncertain. The CDR3 covers 15 residues. Germline-derived CDR1 and CDR2 are ENHRY and SYGVKD. Trimming stripped 11 bases from V and 0 bases from J, with 16 bases between. CDR3 nucleotides: TGTGCCTCTAACGAGAGGAGCGCGAACACCGGGGAGCTGTTTTTT. This gives the protein CASNERSANTGELFF.

This chain uses TRBV6-2 or TRBV6-3 with TRBJ2-7; D remains ambiguous. V lost 3 bases to trimming and J lost 0 bases, with 12 bases between them. CDR3 length: 15 amino acids. Germline-derived CDR1 and CDR2 are MNHEY and SVGEGT. The CDR3, as DNA: TGTGCCAGCAGTTATGCAGGTAACCCCTCCTACGAGCAGTACTTC. Translated, it gives CASSYAGNPSYEQYF.

The chain employs TRBV18 and TRBJ1-1; no firm D call. The CDR3 loop spans 14 amino acids. Per germline, CDR1 KGHSH and CDR2 LQKENI. The germline V and J ends were trimmed by 3 bases and 3 bases, with 11 bases remaining between them. For the CDR3, the DNA is TGTGCCAGCTCACCGCGGTCCTACGACACTGAAGCTTTCTTT. Protein: CASSPRSYDTEAFF.

This clonotype was observed at least ten times. The chain combines TRBV6-2 or TRBV6-3 with TRBJ2-7; possibly TRBD1 for D (6 bases). Trimming took off 4 bases at V and 2 bases at J, with 15 bases between the two ends. Germline CDR1 MNHEY, CDR2 SVGEGT. The CDR3 spans 15 residues. CDR3 in amino acids: CASSLQGAGPYEQYF. Written as DNA, the CDR3 is TGTGCCAGCAGTTTACAGGGCGCCGGCCCCTACGAGCAGTACTTC.

By share, this clonotype counts as medium-sized. V and J are TRBV7-9 and TRBJ1-5; D is ambiguous. V was clipped by 3 bases and J by 2 bases, with 11 bases between them. Germline CDR1 is SEHNR and CDR2 is FQNEAQ (reference sequence). The CDR3 has 15 amino acids. The CDR3 loop is CASSLSGAGNQPQHF. CDR3 bases: TGTGCCAGCAGCTTGTCGGGTGCGGGCAATCAGCCCCAGCATTTT.

This clonotype was seen repeatedly, ten times or more. CDR3 bases: TGCAGCGTAACCGGGGGAGTCGGGTACGAGCAGTACTTC. Its protein is CSVTGGVGYEQYF. The chain links TRBV29-1 to TRBJ2-7; a weak D match, TRBD2 (6 bases). The CDR3 spans 13 residues. Germline V gene sequence: CDR1 SQVTM, CDR2 ANQGSEA. V lost 6 bases and J lost 4, with 16 bases in between.

This clonotype was counted many times. The V and J genes are TRBV28 and TRBJ2-7, with no clear D. CDR1 and CDR2 (germline): MDHEN, SYDVKM. The V gene lost 1 base and the J gene lost 3 bases, with 4 bases spanning the gap. This CDR3 is built from 12 residues. The CDR3 sequence: CASSLSNYEQYF. The CDR3 bases are TGTGCCAGCAGTTTATCCAACTACGAGCAGTACTTC. The full variable domain, rest sourced from reference TRBV28 and TRBJ2-7, is DVKVTQSSRYLVKRTGEKVFLECVQDMDHENMFWYRQDPGLGLRLIYFSYDVKMKEKGDIPEGYSVSREKKERFSLILESASTNQTSMYLCASSLSNYEQYFGPGTRLTVT.

The table lists this clonotype with many counts. The genes are TRBV12-3 or TRBV12-4 and TRBJ2-5; maybe TRBD2 (6 bases). V gave up 6 bases and J gave up 5 bases, with 22 bases separating them. This CDR3 contains 16 residues. The CDR3 DNA sequence: TGTGCCAGCAGCCATAGGGGACTTGGGGATGGGGAGACCCAGTACTTC. This codes for CASSHRGLGDGETQYF.

This clonotype was detected ten times or more. The chain uses TRBV27 and TRBJ1-2, with a weak D call TRBD1 (6 bases). V lost 3 bases, J lost 8 bases, and 13 bases lay in between. Germline assignment: CDR1 MNHEY and CDR2 SMNVEV (reference sequence). The CDR3 covers 13 residues. CDR3 DNA: TGTGCCAGCAGTTTTCGGGGGGCGACGGGCTACACCTTC. It specifies CASSFRGATGYTF.

This clonotype was seen at least ten times. The chain employs TRBV12-3 or TRBV12-4 and TRBJ2-5; possibly TRBD2 for D (5 bases). This CDR3 spans 15 amino acids. The V end lost 6 bases, the J end lost 0 bases, and 14 bases lay between the germline ends. CDR3: CASRQRGLYQETQYF. The CDR3 DNA sequence: TGTGCCAGCAGGCAGCGCGGGTTGTACCAAGAGACCCAGTACTTC.

This chain uses TRBV12-3 or TRBV12-4 with TRBJ1-2; D not certain. The CDR3 is made up of 13 amino acids. Trimming removed 3 bases at V and 2 bases at J, with 7 bases between. This CDR3 reads CASSLSQNYGYTF. CDR3 sequence (DNA): TGTGCCAGCAGTTTGAGTCAGAACTATGGCTACACCTTC.

This clonotype was observed at least ten times. As DNA, the CDR3 is TGTGCCATCAGTGAGTCTCGGGGTAGCGGGAGTCAAGAGACCCAGTACTTC. Its protein product is CAISESRGSGSQETQYF. The rearrangement links TRBV10-3 to TRBJ2-5, with TRBD2 matching over 9 bases. In germline, CDR1 is ENHRY, CDR2 SYGVKD. The CDR3 consists of 17 residues. V shed 0 bases and J 2 bases; nucleotides not matched to a gene: 7.

The sample holds many counts of this clonotype. This chain connects TRBV20-1 to TRBJ1-1, with a weak D call TRBD1 (6 bases). V was trimmed by 3 bases and J by 8 bases, leaving 16 bases between them. Germline CDR1 and CDR2: DFQATT and SNEGSKA (reference sequence). This CDR3 is built from 13 residues. The CDR3 DNA sequence: TGCAGTGCTAGTGGACAGTCGGGGTTCGAAGCTTTCTTT. This codes for CSASGQSGFEAFF.

This clonotype was seen ten or more times. The chain employs TRBV7-9 and TRBJ2-5; D possibly corresponds to TRBD1 (5 bases). The CDR3 totals 14 residues. Germline-derived CDR1 and CDR2 are SEHNR and FQNEAQ (reference sequence). Trimming stripped 2 bases from V and 1 base from J, with 8 bases between. CDR3 region: CASSLWQGQETQYF. In nucleotides, the CDR3 is TGTGCCAGCAGCTTATGGCAGGGCCAAGAGACCCAGTACTTC.

This clonotype was seen repeatedly, ten times or more. The chain uses TRBV7-2 and TRBJ2-7; unclear D gene. Germline CDR1 is SGHTA and CDR2 is FQGNSA. The V end lost 1 base, the J end lost 7 bases, and 8 bases lay between the germline ends. CDR3 length: 12 amino acids. The CDR3 protein is CASSLDYQEQYF. The CDR3 nucleotides are TGTGCCAGCAGCTTAGACTACCAAGAGCAGTACTTC.

The chain uses TRBV6-1 and TRBJ1-6, with D hard to call. Germline values: CDR1 MNHNS, CDR2 SASEGT. V lost 3 bases and J lost 9, with 12 bases in between. There are 14 residues in the CDR3. Here the CDR3 reads CASSEVGKVSPLHF. The DNA for the CDR3 is TGTGCCAGCAGTGAGGTGGGGAAGGTTTCACCCCTCCACTTT.

This chain connects TRBV19 to TRBJ1-3, with D possibly being TRBD1 (5 bases). V lost 5 bases, J lost 2 bases, and 16 bases lay in between. There are 16 residues in the CDR3. Germline CDR1 is LNHDA and CDR2 is SQIVND (reference sequence). The CDR3 DNA reads TGTGCCAGTAGTCCCAGGGCAGGTCGGACTGGAAACACCATATATTTT. Residues: CASSPRAGRTGNTIYF. Supplemented by reference TRBV19 and TRBJ1-3, the full variable domain reads DGGITQSPKYLFRKEGQNVTLSCEQNLNHDAMYWYRQDPGQGLRLIYYSQIVNDFQKGDIAEGYSVSREKKESFPLTVTSAQKNPTAFYLCASSPRAGRTGNTIYFGEGSWLTVV.

This clonotype was counted at least ten times. The chain links TRBV6-5 to TRBJ1-5, with D possibly TRBD1 on 5 matching bases. Trimming removed 5 bases from V and 6 bases from J, with 17 bases in between. CDR1 MNHEY and CDR2 SVGAGI come from the germline V gene. The CDR3 totals 15 residues. CDR3 region: CASSTSQGIGQPQHF. In DNA form, the CDR3 reads TGTGCCAGCAGTACATCGCAGGGCATCGGTCAGCCCCAGCATTTT.

Concerning this clonotype itself: A read error may account for a junction end that differs from germline. The J gene is TRBJ2-5, the V gene TRBV7-7; D possibly matches TRBD1 or TRBD2 (6 bases each). The germline V gene has CDR1 SSHAT and CDR2 FNYEAQ (reference sequence). The CDR3 extends over 16 amino acids. The CDR3: CASSLGGTPPAETQYF. The CDR3 coding sequence is TGTGCTAGCAGCTTAGGGGGGACACCCCCGGCGGAGACCCAGTACTTC.

This rearrangement joins TRBV15 to TRBJ1-1, with D unresolved. CDR1 and CDR2 from the germline V gene are LNHNV and YYDKDF (reference sequence). Trimming pared 4 bases from V and 7 bases from J, leaving 7 bases between. This CDR3 region has 11 residues. In nucleotides, the CDR3 is TGTGCCACCAGCACCTTCAATGAAGCTTTCTTT. Encoded protein: CATSTFNEAFF.